The rows below give T cell receptor beta chains drawn from one sample of a study of shared clonotypes between healthy human individuals. The table came from immunoSEQ multiplex PCR; TCRdb's copy has only in-frame clones and leaves some out. Among about 680,000 clones listed, approximately 79% were seen once. Sequenced input: memory CD4+ T cells sorted from blood. These receptors were taken from a woman in her twenties or thirties in good health. Both conserved end residues are part of each CDR3. The D gene is left open where the match is weak. Clone sizes are given selectively: once, few, many, or a class where the clone is expanded.

clone_size: .
d_call: TRBD1
j_call: TRBJ2-7
v_call: TRBV19
cdr3_aa: CARSDRTQRTYEQYF
cdr3_nt: TGTGCCAGATCGGACAGGACACAACGTACCTACGAGCAGTACTTC

clone_size: once
d_call: .
j_call: TRBJ1-2
v_call: TRBV4-2
cdr3_aa: CASSQDETVNYGYTF
cdr3_nt: TGTGCCAGCAGCCAAGATGAAACGGTGAACTATGGCTACACCTTC

clone_size: .
d_call: .
j_call: TRBJ1-3
v_call: TRBV5-6
cdr3_aa: CASSQSDTIYF
cdr3_nt: TGTGCCAGCAGCCAAAGTGACACCATATATTTT

clone_size: .
d_call: TRBD2
j_call: TRBJ2-5
v_call: TRBV10-1
cdr3_aa: CASSESLAGELKTQYF
cdr3_nt: TGCGCCAGCAGTGAGTCACTAGCGGGAGAGTTGAAGACCCAGTACTTC

clone_size: .
d_call: .
j_call: TRBJ1-2
v_call: TRBV7-9
cdr3_aa: CASRPGHYGYTF
cdr3_nt: TGTGCCAGCAGGCCGGGGCACTATGGCTACACCTTC

clone_size: .
d_call: TRBD1
j_call: TRBJ1-1
v_call: TRBV18
cdr3_aa: CASSPQGDTEAFF
cdr3_nt: TGTGCCAGCTCACCTCAGGGGGACACTGAAGCTTTCTTT

clone_size: .
d_call: .
j_call: TRBJ2-1
v_call: TRBV11-2
cdr3_aa: CASSLVEGSEQFF
cdr3_nt: TGTGCCAGCAGCTTAGTGGAGGGGAGTGAGCAGTTCTTC

clone_size: .
d_call: .
j_call: TRBJ1-1
v_call: TRBV19
cdr3_aa: CASSSSNRARAFF
cdr3_nt: TGTGCCAGTAGTTCGTCAAACCGGGCACGAGCTTTCTTT

clone_size: once
d_call: .
j_call: TRBJ2-2
v_call: TRBV28
cdr3_aa: CASNGVNTGELFF
cdr3_nt: TGTGCCAGCAACGGGGTTAACACCGGGGAGCTGTTTTTT

clone_size: .
d_call: TRBD1
j_call: TRBJ2-7
v_call: TRBV5-1
cdr3_aa: CASSEQGSEQYF
cdr3_nt: TGCGCCAGCAGCGAACAGGGGAGCGAGCAGTACTTC

clone_size: .
d_call: .
j_call: TRBJ2-1
v_call: TRBV14
cdr3_aa: CASSRGTSTYNEQFF
cdr3_nt: TGTGCCAGCAGCCGCGGGACCTCCACCTACAATGAGCAGTTCTTC

clone_size: many
d_call: .
j_call: TRBJ1-2
v_call: TRBV6-1
cdr3_aa: CASSEVGAFDYGYTF
cdr3_nt: TGTGCCAGCAGTGAAGTGGGGGCATTCGACTATGGCTACACCTTC

clone_size: .
d_call: TRBD2
j_call: TRBJ2-3
v_call: TRBV9
cdr3_aa: CASSNRRVAGDQSDTQYF
cdr3_nt: TGTGCCAGCAGCAACCGGAGGGTAGCGGGAGATCAGTCAGATACGCAGTATTTT

clone_size: .
d_call: TRBD1
j_call: TRBJ2-7
v_call: TRBV5-1
cdr3_aa: CASSLEGAIYEQYF
cdr3_nt: TGCGCCAGCAGCTTGGAGGGGGCTATCTACGAGCAGTACTTC

clone_size: .
d_call: .
j_call: TRBJ2-7
v_call: TRBV11-2
cdr3_aa: CASRRAGSYEQYF
cdr3_nt: TGTGCCAGCAGGAGGGCAGGCTCCTACGAGCAGTACTTC

clone_size: .
d_call: TRBD2
j_call: TRBJ2-3
v_call: TRBV7-2
cdr3_aa: CASSLAHLAGGGTDTQYF
cdr3_nt: TGTGCCAGCAGCTTAGCGCATCTAGCGGGAGGAGGTACAGATACGCAGTATTTT

clone_size: once
d_call: TRBD1
j_call: TRBJ2-7
v_call: TRBV4-2
cdr3_aa: CASSQAGTGQLEQYF
cdr3_nt: TGTGCCAGCAGCCAAGCCGGGACAGGGCAGCTTGAGCAGTACTTC

clone_size: .
d_call: .
j_call: TRBJ1-3
v_call: TRBV6-5
cdr3_aa: CASSYGGGGSGNTIYF
cdr3_nt: TGTGCCAGCAGTTACGGAGGGGGTGGCTCTGGAAACACCATATATTTT

clone_size: .
d_call: TRBD1
j_call: TRBJ1-5
v_call: TRBV19
cdr3_aa: CASSILGQGNQPQHF
cdr3_nt: TGTGCCAGTAGTATATTAGGACAGGGGAATCAGCCCCAGCATTTT

clone_size: .
d_call: .
j_call: TRBJ1-2
v_call: TRBV28
cdr3_aa: CASSFQDYGYTF
cdr3_nt: TGTGCCAGCAGTTTTCAGGACTATGGCTACACCTTC

clone_size: .
d_call: TRBD2
j_call: TRBJ2-1
v_call: TRBV4-2
cdr3_aa: CASSQDILAVYNEQFF
cdr3_nt: TGTGCCAGCAGCCAAGACATACTAGCGGTTTACAATGAGCAGTTCTTC

clone_size: .
d_call: .
j_call: TRBJ2-1
v_call: TRBV2
cdr3_aa: CASNTWGEDQFF
cdr3_nt: TGTGCCAGCAACACTTGGGGGGAAGATCAGTTCTTC

clone_size: .
d_call: .
j_call: TRBJ1-4
v_call: TRBV7-9
cdr3_aa: CASSLGGAANEKLFF
cdr3_nt: TGTGCCAGCAGCTTAGGAGGGGCAGCTAATGAAAAACTGTTTTTT

clone_size: .
d_call: TRBD1
j_call: TRBJ1-1
v_call: TRBV19
cdr3_aa: CASRVTGGGTEAFF
cdr3_nt: TGTGCCAGTAGGGTGACAGGGGGAGGGACTGAAGCTTTCTTT

clone_size: .
d_call: .
j_call: TRBJ1-2
v_call: TRBV28
cdr3_aa: CASSLYARSGYTF
cdr3_nt: TGTGCCAGCAGTTTATACGCGAGGTCGGGCTACACCTTC

clone_size: once
d_call: .
j_call: TRBJ2-6
v_call: TRBV10-2
cdr3_aa: CASRDRKDGANVLTF
cdr3_nt: TGCGCCAGCAGGGACCGGAAGGACGGGGCCAACGTCCTGACTTTC

clone_size: few
d_call: .
j_call: TRBJ1-5
v_call: TRBV11-2
cdr3_aa: CASSPGGGNQPQHF
cdr3_nt: TGTGCCAGCAGCCCGGGCGGGGGCAATCAGCCCCAGCATTTT

clone_size: once
d_call: .
j_call: TRBJ1-1
v_call: TRBV18
cdr3_aa: CASSPGIYGAFF
cdr3_nt: TGTGCCAGCTCACCGGGTATCTATGGGGCTTTCTTT